The rows below give T cell receptor beta chains drawn from one sample of a study of blood T cell repertoires in COVID-19. This table comes from immunoSEQ multiplex PCR, and its TCRdb copy is limited to in-frame clones, with some not included. In the table there are approximately 260,000 clones, 75% to 90% of which are singletons. The sample taken for sequencing was peripheral blood. The receptors were sampled from a man aged 45-65 years with acute or convalescent COVID-19. Both conserved end residues are part of each CDR3. A D gene is named only where the DNA matches it firmly. The size entry is marked missing in some rows and otherwise reads once, few, many or a size class.

>TRBD1|TRBV2|once|TRBJ1-2
TGTGCCAGCACAGACGACAGGGGTGGCTACACCTTC
CASTDDRGGYTF
>NA|TRBV14|NA|TRBJ1-6
TGTGCCAGCAGACGGGGACTCCAAGGTTCACCCCTCCACTTT
CASRRGLQGSPLHF
>NA|TRBV5-4|NA|TRBJ2-1
TGTGCCAGCAGCTTCGGGCTAGCCCCTCACAATGAGCAGTTCTTC
CASSFGLAPHNEQFF
>NA|TRBV6-5|many|TRBJ1-1
TGTGCCAGCAGTTACTACCTCGGACAGTCTGAAGCTTTCTTT
CASSYYLGQSEAFF
>TRBD1|TRBV7-2|NA|TRBJ2-3
TGTGCCAGCAGCTCGGGACAGGGAGAAGGGGATACGCAGTATTTT
CASSSGQGEGDTQYF
>TRBD1|TRBV29-1|NA|TRBJ1-4
TGCAGCGTGATGGACAGGGGTGAAAAACTGTTTTTT
CSVMDRGEKLFF
>NA|TRBV7-9|NA|TRBJ1-4
TGTGCCAGCAGGACCTTGGACAGCACACCTAATGAAAAACTGTTTTTT
CASRTLDSTPNEKLFF
>NA|TRBV27|few|TRBJ1-6
TGTGCCAGCAGTTTAGATGGTTGGAGTTCACCCCTCCACTTT
CASSLDGWSSPLHF
>TRBD2|TRBV13|NA|TRBJ2-3
TGTGCCAGCAGCCCCGGACTAGCGGGGGCCACAGATACGCAGTATTTT
CASSPGLAGATDTQYF
>NA|TRBV28|NA|TRBJ1-5
TGTGCCAGCAGGGTGACAGATCAGCCCCAGCATTTT
CASRVTDQPQHF
>NA|TRBV2|many|TRBJ2-2
TGTGCCAGCAGTGAGCTGCAGGGGTCCGGGGAGCTGTTTTTT
CASSELQGSGELFF
>NA|TRBV10-1|once|TRBJ1-6
TGCGCCAGCAGAAGGACAGATAATTCACCCCTCCACTTT
CASRRTDNSPLHF
>NA|TRBV7-9|NA|TRBJ2-5
TGTGCCAGCGACTCCCGGACATTGCAAGAGACCCAGTACTTC
CASDSRTLQETQYF
>TRBD1|TRBV5-1|NA|TRBJ2-5
TGCGCCAGCACCCGAGACAGGGCCCAAGAGACCCAGTACTTC
CASTRDRAQETQYF
>NA|TRBV27|NA|TRBJ1-6
TGTGCCAGCAGTTTAGGCCAGATTAATTCACCCCTCCACTTT
CASSLGQINSPLHF
>TRBD1|TRBV12-3/TRBV12-4|NA|TRBJ2-7
TGTGCCAGCAATCTTTCCGGGACAGGTCGTGTGTACTTC
CASNLSGTGRVYF
>NA|TRBV6-9|NA|TRBJ1-5
TGTGCCAGCAGTTCTCAGGGCAGCAATCAGCCCCAGCATTTT
CASSSQGSNQPQHF
>NA|TRBV29-1|NA|TRBJ1-4
TGCAGCGTAGGGGATTTAACTAATGAAAAACTGTTTTTT
CSVGDLTNEKLFF
>NA|TRBV19|NA|TRBJ1-4
TGTGCCAGTAGTCCCTGGGCCGAAAAACTGTTTTTT
CASSPWAEKLFF
>NA|TRBV20-1|NA|TRBJ1-2
TGCAGTGCTAGATCGGAGTATGGCTACACCTTC
CSARSEYGYTF
>TRBD1|TRBV5-5|NA|TRBJ1-2
TGTGCCAGCAGCTTGGCGGCAGGGGGTGTCTACACCTTC
CASSLAAGGVYTF
>TRBD1|TRBV24-1|NA|TRBJ1-3
TGTGCCACCGGGGACAGACACCCCTCTGGAAACACCATATATTTT
CATGDRHPSGNTIYF
>TRBD2|TRBV7-2|NA|TRBJ2-1
TGTGCCAGCAGCTCGCTAGCGGGGGGCATCAATGAGCAGTTCTTC
CASSSLAGGINEQFF
>NA|TRBV6-5|NA|TRBJ2-5
TGTGCCAGCAGTTACGTGAGGGAGGCGACCCAGTACTTC
CASSYVREATQYF
>NA|TRBV4-1|once|TRBJ2-5
TGCGCCAGCAGCCTAAGCGTCGGAGGGGAGACCCAGTACTTC
CASSLSVGGETQYF
>NA|TRBV6-5|NA|TRBJ1-2
TGTGCCAGCAGTTACTCGATTGGGGCAGGGGATGATGGCTACACCTTC
CASSYSIGAGDDGYTF
>TRBD1|TRBV10-3|NA|TRBJ1-5
TGTGCCATCAGTGAGTCCCGGACAGGGAAGGGTCAGCCCCAGCATTTT
CAISESRTGKGQPQHF
>NA|TRBV4-1|NA|TRBJ1-3
TGCGCCAGCAGTGCTGGTTGGGGCACTGGAAACACCATATATTTT
CASSAGWGTGNTIYF
>TRBD2|TRBV5-6|NA|TRBJ2-3
TGTGCCAGCAGCTTGGGGGCTAGCGGTGGCACAGATACGCAGTATTTT
CASSLGASGGTDTQYF
>NA|TRBV7-9|NA|TRBJ2-7
TGTGCCAGCAGCCCAGACGGGTCCTACGAGCAGTACTTC
CASSPDGSYEQYF
>TRBD1|TRBV18|NA|TRBJ2-1
TGTGCCAGCTCACCACGGACAGGACAGGGGACCTACAATGAGCAGTTCTTC
CASSPRTGQGTYNEQFF
>NA|TRBV10-2|NA|TRBJ2-1
TGCGCCAGCAGTAGGGGTGGAGACGAGCAGTTCTTC
CASSRGGDEQFF